A single TCR beta chain is shown here with its context. Authors' methods: Nucleated cell counts were estimated from reference gene primer amplification. The table came from immunoSEQ multiplex PCR; TCRdb's copy has only in-frame clones and leaves some out. V, J and clone size are those of that table, while D and trimming were read from the DNA. The sample lists about 280,000 clones, 88% occurring once. This sample is part of a study of blood T cell repertoires in COVID-19. Overall study: Both acute and convalescent COVID-19 samples were obtained from the United States, Italy and Spain. PBMCs, B-cell-depleted T cells, or T cells were the source of the cDNA or gDNA that made up the material.

Material for sequencing was peripheral blood. This TCR came from a man between 18 and 35 years old with active or convalescent COVID-19.

CDR3 DNA sequence: TGTGCCAGCAGCTTAGGCGGGACAGTCCAGCCCCAGCATTTT. This sequence encodes CASSLGGTVQPQHF. The J gene is TRBJ1-5, the V gene TRBV7-6; 7 bases line up with TRBD1. There are 14 residues in the CDR3. The germline gives CDR1 SGHVS, CDR2 FNYEAQ. V lost 1 base and J lost 7; bases outside the gene matches: 4.